The 9 T cell receptor beta chains presented below share a single source sample, sequenced in a study of PD-L1 blockade in urothelial cancer. The method was immunoSEQ multiplex PCR; TCRdb's version includes in-frame clones alone and lacks a portion of them. Of tens of thousands of clones listed, around 82% are singletons. The sample here was PBMCs, taken around atezolizumab (anti-PD-L1) treatment. The source is a man between 65 and 85 years old with urothelial cancer.

This chain joins TRBV4-3 and TRBJ2-2; tentatively, D is TRBD1 (6 bases). Germline V gene sequence: CDR1 LGHNA, CDR2 YSLEER. Deletions cut 3 bases from V and 6 bases from J, with 14 bases between. The CDR3 is made up of 15 amino acids. The CDR3 loop is CASSQGAEQAGELFF. DNA for the CDR3: TGCGCCAGCAGCCAGGGGGCGGAACAGGCCGGGGAGCTGTTTTTT.

V and J are TRBV10-3 and TRBJ1-2, with 8 bases fitting TRBD1. V gave up 6 bases and J gave up 3 bases; unmatched junction bases: 3. Germline values: CDR1 ENHRY, CDR2 SYGVKD. This CDR3 contains 13 residues. DNA of the CDR3: TGTGCCATCAGCAGGGGGCTGGACTATGGCTACACCTTC. Translated: CAISRGLDYGYTF.

V gene TRBV28 combines with J gene TRBJ1-5; 8 bases line up with TRBD1. V lost 6 bases and J lost 2; bases outside the gene matches: 3. There are 14 residues in the CDR3. Germline CDR1 and CDR2: MDHEN and SYDVKM. CDR3 sequence (DNA): TGTGCCAGCAGCCAGGGGGCTGGCAATCAGCCCCAGCATTTT. Its protein product is CASSQGAGNQPQHF.

This CDR3 is CAIKESGESTDTQYF. Written as DNA, the CDR3 is TGTGCCATCAAAGAGAGCGGGGAAAGCACAGATACGCAGTATTTT. The chain links TRBV10-3 to TRBJ2-3, with 7 bases lining up with TRBD2. In germline, CDR1 is ENHRY, CDR2 SYGVKD. There are 15 residues in the CDR3. V was clipped by 7 bases and J by 0 bases; unmatched bases: 7.

The chain joins TRBV28 to TRBJ2-2; 8 bases map to TRBD1. The CDR3 runs to 16 residues. Looked up from germline, CDR1 is MDHEN and CDR2 is SYDVKM. J gave up 1 base and V 6 bases, and 7 bases lay outside the gene matches. The CDR3 region is CASRDRDPMNTGELFF. CDR3 bases: TGTGCCAGCAGGGACAGGGATCCGATGAACACCGGGGAGCTGTTTTTT.

The rearrangement links TRBV4-1 to TRBJ1-1; D is unresolved. The germline V gene has CDR1 MGHRA and CDR2 YSYEKL. The CDR3 sequence is 15 residues long. V lost 2 bases, J lost 2 bases, and 12 bases lay in between. CDR3 DNA sequence: TGCGCCAGCAGCCAACCCAAGCGGGGAAACACTGAAGCTTTCTTT. This gives the protein CASSQPKRGNTEAFF.

The chain uses TRBV19 and TRBJ2-7; D not certain. Germline V CDR1 and CDR2: LNHDA, SQIVND (reference sequence). The CDR3 is 12 amino acids. The ends were cut back, 8 bases at V and 3 bases at J, with 11 bases in the middle. This chain's CDR3 is CASGSGIYEQYF. The CDR3 coding sequence is TGTGCCAGTGGATCAGGAATCTACGAGCAGTACTTC.

This clone was seen a handful of times. The V call is TRBV6-6, the J call TRBJ2-3; 8 nucleotides line up with TRBD1. With 6 bases clipped from V and 2 bases from J, the junction kept 7 bases outside the gene matches. The CDR3 length is 15 residues. CDR1 is MNHNY, CDR2 SVGAGI, per germline (reference sequence). The CDR3 protein is CASRPGQAITDTQYF. CDR3 DNA sequence: TGTGCCAGCAGACCGGGACAGGCAATCACAGATACGCAGTATTTT.

The chain couples TRBV18 to TRBJ1-3; a possible D gene is TRBD1 (5 bases). The length of the CDR3 is 14 residues. CDR1 is KGHSH and CDR2 is LQKENI in the germline V gene. Trimming pared 5 bases from V and 4 bases from J, leaving 12 bases between. CDR3 bases: TGTGCCAGCTCAACCCAGGGTTCAGGAAACACCATATATTTT. It encodes CASSTQGSGNTIYF.